The 29 T cell receptor beta chains reported below all come from one sample, sequenced in a study of T-cell reconstitution after alpha-beta-depleted transplantation in children. Unique molecular identifiers were used to barcode this TCRbeta library. MiXCR, applied by TCRdb to the PCR reads, yields one record per CDR3 protein. Of 550,000 to 600,000 distinct CDR3 sequences in the sample, 20% to 25% are singletons; the top ten hold around 14%. The specimen was PBMCs, mostly from graft donor cells, collected 360 days after TCRalphabeta/CD19-depleted stem cell transplant. The receptor source for this set is a boy less than two years old who had a stem cell transplant for acute myeloid leukemia, so the T cells may come from the graft donor.

Only a few counts were recorded for this clonotype. The V and J genes are TRBV20-1 and TRBJ2-1, with D uncertain. Trimming removed 1 base from V and 1 base from J, with 17 bases in between. CDR3 size: 17 residues. CDR1 and CDR2 from the germline V gene are DFQATT and SNEGSKA (reference sequence). The CDR3 here is CSARGIIAPRSYNEQFF. The CDR3 nucleotides are TGCAGTGCTAGAGGAATAATAGCTCCCCGATCCTACAATGAGCAGTTCTTC.

The chain carries TRBV5-1 and TRBJ2-3, with TRBD2 identical over 10 bases. In germline, CDR1 is SGHRS, CDR2 YFSETQ. V lost 6 bases to trimming and J lost 1 base; unmatched junction nucleotides: 2. This CDR3 has 14 amino acids. The CDR3 here is CASNLAGGTDTQYF. The CDR3 nucleotides are TGCGCCAGCAATCTAGCGGGGGGCACAGATACGCAGTATTTT.

V usage is TRBV3-1 and J usage is TRBJ2-5; D call uncertain. V lost 2 bases to trimming and J lost 2 bases, with 9 bases between them. The germline CDR1 and CDR2 sequences are LGHDT and YNNKEL (reference sequence). The CDR3 contains 14 residues. CDR3 loop: CASSQIRAQETQYF. The CDR3 region has the DNA TGTGCCAGCAGCCAAATTAGGGCTCAAGAGACCCAGTACTTC.

The chain uses TRBV4-2 and TRBJ2-2; D is undetermined. The CDR3 runs to 12 residues. Per the germline V gene, CDR1 is LGHNA and CDR2 is YNFKEQ. V was shortened by 3 bases and J by 7 bases, with 6 bases between the two germline ends. DNA of the CDR3: TGTGCCAGCAGCCATATGAACGGGGAGCTGTTTTTT. Its protein product is CASSHMNGELFF.

This clonotype was observed many times. The gene calls are TRBV20-1 and TRBJ1-6; TRBD1 aligns across 7 bases. CDR1 DFQATT and CDR2 SNEGSKA come from the germline V gene (reference sequence). V lost 0 bases and J lost 7; bases outside the gene matches: 12. The CDR3 is 17 amino acids. This chain's CDR3 is CSARDPSRQGKNSPLHF. The CDR3, as DNA: TGCAGTGCTAGAGACCCTTCACGACAGGGAAAGAATTCACCCCTCCACTTT.

This clonotype has at least ten counts. This chain connects TRBV20-1 to TRBJ2-3; 7 positions match TRBD2. CDR3 length: 14 amino acids. V lost 3 bases, J lost 5 bases, and 8 bases stayed unmatched. The V gene's germline CDR1 is DFQATT and CDR2 SNEGSKA (reference sequence). CDR3 protein: CSASPLAEGDTQYF. CDR3 DNA sequence: TGCAGTGCTAGTCCTCTAGCGGAGGGAGATACGCAGTATTTT.

This clonotype appeared many times. V and J are TRBV12-3 or TRBV12-4 and TRBJ2-6; 9 positions agree with TRBD1. The CDR3 is 18 residues long. V lost 2 bases to trimming and J lost 0 bases; unmatched junction nucleotides: 5. This chain's CDR3 is CASSLRGQGSSGANVLTF. CDR3 nucleotide sequence: TGTGCCAGCAGTTTAAGAGGACAGGGGTCCTCTGGGGCCAACGTCCTGACTTTC.

The chain combines TRBV18 with TRBJ1-1; TRBD1 agrees at 8 bases. CDR3 length equals 15 residues. V dropped 3 bases and J dropped 3; count of bases not matched to a gene: 6. Germline V lookup: CDR1 KGHSH, CDR2 LQKENI. CDR3 in amino acids: CASSPMTGVDTEAFF. CDR3 bases: TGTGCCAGCTCACCCATGACAGGGGTCGACACTGAAGCTTTCTTT.

The gene calls are TRBV9 and TRBJ2-1; 7 nucleotides align to TRBD2. Per the germline V gene, CDR1 is SGDLS and CDR2 is YYNGEE. V lost 0 bases to trimming and J lost 6 bases; unmatched junction nucleotides: 6. The CDR3 contains 15 residues. CDR3 sequence (DNA): TGTGCCAGCAGCGTAGAGCGGGGAGGGTTCAATGAGCAGTTCTTC. Translation gives CASSVERGGFNEQFF. The full variable domain, with the rest looked up from reference TRBV9 and TRBJ2-1, is DSGVTQTPKHLITATGQRVTLRCSPRSGDLSVYWYQQSLDQGLQFLIQYYNGEERAKGNILERFSAQQFPDLHSELNLSSLELGDSALYFCASSVERGGFNEQFFGPGTRLTVL.

The chain recombines TRBV6-1 with TRBJ2-2; D gene uncertain. Per the germline V gene, CDR1 is MNHNS and CDR2 is SASEGT. The V end lost 8 bases, the J end lost 0 bases, and 10 bases lay between the germline ends. This CDR3 spans 14 amino acids. CDR3 amino acids: CASRRVPNTGELFF. CDR3 coding DNA: TGTGCCAGCCGTAGGGTCCCGAACACCGGGGAGCTGTTTTTT.

This chain joins TRBV7-8 and TRBJ1-5; perhaps TRBD1 as D (5 bases). Trimming shortened V by 5 bases and J by 7 bases, and 12 bases separated the two germline ends. The CDR3 sequence is 13 residues long. The germline V gene has CDR1 SGHVS and CDR2 FQNEAQ. CDR3 protein: CASSGRGDQPQHF. The CDR3 region has the DNA TGTGCCAGCAGCGGTCGGGGCGACCAGCCCCAGCATTTT.

This clonotype came up many times. V usage is TRBV11-2 and J usage is TRBJ1-2; TRBD1 matches 11 bases. CDR1 is SGHAT, CDR2 FQNNGV, per germline. The V and J ends lost 2 bases and 0 bases, in that order; junction bases with no gene match: 2. The CDR3 runs to 16 residues. Here the CDR3 DNA reads TGTGCCAGCAGCTTAAAGGACAGGGGGCCTAACTATGGCTACACCTTC. Translation gives CASSLKDRGPNYGYTF.

This sequence joins TRBV7-8 and TRBJ1-4; a weak D match, TRBD1 (5 bases). The CDR3 loop spans 15 amino acids. In germline, CDR1 is SGHVS, CDR2 FQNEAQ. V was pared by 1 base and J by 4 bases, with 10 bases between. In DNA, the CDR3 is TGTGCCAGCAGCTTAGGAAAGGGGCGTAATGAAAAACTGTTTTTT. The encoded protein is CASSLGKGRNEKLFF.

The rearrangement uses TRBV20-1 and TRBJ2-4; the D call may be TRBD1 or TRBD2 (5 bases each). Germline V lookup: CDR1 DFQATT, CDR2 SNEGSKA (reference sequence). This CDR3 contains 19 residues. The V and J ends lost 4 bases and 2 bases respectively, with 27 bases between them. Here the CDR3 DNA reads TGCAGTGCTACCTCAGGATGGGCAGGGAGAATTAGGTCCAAAAACATTCAGTACTTC. Protein sequence: CSATSGWAGRIRSKNIQYF.

This clonotype was observed once. The chain recombines TRBV5-1 with TRBJ2-7; 9 bases agree with TRBD1. Germline CDR1 is SGHRS and CDR2 is YFSETQ. The trim removed 3 bases at V and 4 bases at J, leaving 11 bases unmatched. The CDR3 consists of 16 residues. CDR3 residues: CASSCVGDRVWYEQYV. CDR3 sequence (DNA): TGCGCCAGCAGCTGCGTAGGGGACAGGGTGTGGTACGAGCAGTACGTC.

The CDR3 region is CASRDDTPDTQYF. The CDR3 bases are TGTGCCAGCAGGGACGACACTCCAGATACGCAGTATTTT. The rearrangement joins TRBV25-1 to TRBJ2-3; D uncertain. V was shortened by 6 bases and J by 4 bases, with 11 bases between the two germline ends. The CDR3 extends over 13 amino acids. Germline V gene sequence: CDR1 MGHDK, CDR2 SYGVNS. The full variable domain, completed using reference TRBV25-1 and TRBJ2-3, is EADIYQTPRYLVIGTGKKITLECSQTMGHDKMYWYQQDPGMELHLIHYSYGVNSTEKGDLSSESTVSRIRTEHFPLTLESARPSHTSQYLCASRDDTPDTQYFGPGTRLTVL.

This clonotype was seen repeatedly, ten times or more. The chain combines TRBV29-1 with TRBJ2-2; 7 nucleotides match TRBD1. The CDR3 totals 14 residues. J lost 5 bases, V lost 6 bases, and 9 bases had no gene match. The germline V gene encodes CDR1 SQVTM and CDR2 ANQGSEA. The CDR3 here is CSVDLQGRTGELFF. CDR3 bases: TGCAGCGTCGATTTACAGGGGAGAACCGGGGAGCTGTTTTTT.

The chain employs TRBV4-3 and TRBJ1-2, with a tentative D call TRBD1 (5 bases). The CDR3 runs to 15 residues. The V end was cut by 0 bases, the J end by 0 bases, with 8 bases between. CDR1 and CDR2 from the germline V gene are LGHNA and YSLEER. This chain's CDR3 is CASSQDRDANYGYTF. In nucleotides, the CDR3 is TGCGCCAGCAGCCAAGACAGGGACGCTAACTATGGCTACACCTTC.

This clonotype was counted between two and nine times. The V gene is TRBV28, the J gene TRBJ2-7; D ambiguous. V gave up 10 bases and J gave up 0 bases, with 22 bases separating them. This CDR3 spans 16 amino acids. CDR1 is MDHEN, CDR2 SYDVKM, per germline. The CDR3 sequence: CATPSQGQISSYEQYV. The DNA for the CDR3 is TGTGCCACGCCGTCCCAAGGTCAGATAAGCTCCTACGAGCAGTACGTC.

This clonotype occurred a few times. The chain employs TRBV20-1 and TRBJ1-1; D gene ambiguous. This CDR3 is built from 13 residues. In germline, CDR1 is DFQATT, CDR2 SNEGSKA (reference sequence). V lost 3 bases, J lost 3 bases, and 11 bases lay in between. The CDR3 DNA is TGCAGTGCTAGGGTAGCTAGATACACTGAAGCTTTCTTT. Its protein is CSARVARYTEAFF.

The table lists this clonotype with many counts. This may be a read error: a much more frequent sequence differs by one nucleotide. The chain joins TRBV7-8 to TRBJ2-3; no clear D gene. This CDR3 region has 12 residues. V gave up 2 bases and J gave up 4 bases, with 4 bases separating them. Germline V gene lookup returns CDR1 SGHVS and CDR2 FQNEAQ. CDR3 residues: CASSLTSDTQYF. CDR3 in DNA: TGTGCCAGCAGCTTAACTTCAGATACGCAGTATTTT.

V usage is TRBV29-1 and J usage is TRBJ1-4; 9 bases are shared with TRBD1. After removal of 5 bases from V and 5 bases from J, the junction contained 15 bases not matched to a gene. In germline, CDR1 is SQVTM, CDR2 ANQGSEA. CDR3 length equals 17 residues. The CDR3 DNA follows: TGCAGCGTTCGGGTTAACAGGGGGCTTGCCCCCAATGAAAAACTGTTTTTT. Its translation: CSVRVNRGLAPNEKLFF.

V usage is TRBV23-1 and J usage is TRBJ2-3; D remains ambiguous. TRBV23-1 is noted as an ORF with a role that remains uncertain. Trimming left V 7 bases short and J 7 bases short, with 9 bases between. This CDR3 region has 11 residues. CDR3 bases: TGCGCCAGCACTGTTAGGAATACGCAGTATTTT. Protein sequence: CASTVRNTQYF.

The CDR3 DNA sequence: TGCAGTGCTAGAGATGGGGCTTCCTGGCCCGGAAACACCATATATTTT. This codes for CSARDGASWPGNTIYF. The V gene is TRBV20-1, the J gene TRBJ1-3; D is perhaps TRBD1 (5 bases). Germline CDR1 reads DFQATT; CDR2 reads SNEGSKA (reference sequence). CDR3 length: 16 amino acids. The V end was cut by 0 bases, the J end by 4 bases, with 16 bases between.

This clonotype showed up many times. V usage is TRBV6-5 and J usage is TRBJ2-7; maybe TRBD1 (6 bases). The length of the CDR3 is 15 residues. The germline gives CDR1 MNHEY, CDR2 SVGAGI. V lost 5 bases to trimming and J lost 1 base, with 15 bases between them. DNA of the CDR3: TGTGCCAGCAGTCCGACCGGGGACATTTCCTACGAGCAGTACGTC. Encoded protein: CASSPTGDISYEQYV.

This clonotype appeared a few times. The V and J genes are TRBV6-1 and TRBJ2-2; 7 nucleotides align to TRBD1. CDR1 is MNHNS, CDR2 SASEGT, per germline. The CDR3 extends over 16 amino acids. Losses at the gene ends were 6 bases for V and 4 bases for J; bases not matched to a gene: 11. CDR3 sequence reads: CASSPFDRVGTGELFF. The CDR3 nucleotides are TGTGCCAGCAGCCCCTTCGACAGGGTAGGCACCGGGGAGCTGTTTTTT.

This clonotype was observed a handful of times. This chain joins TRBV25-1 and TRBJ2-3; 11 nucleotides agree with TRBD1. The CDR3 has 22 amino acids. Germline V gene sequence: CDR1 MGHDK, CDR2 SYGVNS. V shed 0 bases and J 0 bases; nucleotides not matched to a gene: 17. This CDR3 reads CASSEYSSGTGGFLYSTDTQYF. CDR3 nucleotides: TGTGCCAGCAGTGAATATAGCTCCGGGACAGGGGGTTTTCTTTATAGCACAGATACGCAGTATTTT.

The chain recombines TRBV12-3 or TRBV12-4 with TRBJ2-1, with 9 bases lining up with TRBD2. This CDR3 contains 16 residues. V was clipped by 3 bases and J by 4 bases; unmatched bases: 7. The CDR3 DNA follows: TGTGCCAGCAGTTTTCGCGGGGGGGCGCAATACAATGAGCAGTTCTTC. Its translation: CASSFRGGAQYNEQFF.

V gene TRBV12-3 or TRBV12-4 combines with J gene TRBJ2-7; tentative D call: TRBD1 (6 bases). V was pared by 4 bases and J by 2 bases, with 15 bases between. The CDR3 is made up of 15 amino acids. The CDR3 DNA is TGTGCCAGCAGTTCCCCCTCGGGACACCCCTACGAGCAGTACTTC. Translated, it gives CASSSPSGHPYEQYF.